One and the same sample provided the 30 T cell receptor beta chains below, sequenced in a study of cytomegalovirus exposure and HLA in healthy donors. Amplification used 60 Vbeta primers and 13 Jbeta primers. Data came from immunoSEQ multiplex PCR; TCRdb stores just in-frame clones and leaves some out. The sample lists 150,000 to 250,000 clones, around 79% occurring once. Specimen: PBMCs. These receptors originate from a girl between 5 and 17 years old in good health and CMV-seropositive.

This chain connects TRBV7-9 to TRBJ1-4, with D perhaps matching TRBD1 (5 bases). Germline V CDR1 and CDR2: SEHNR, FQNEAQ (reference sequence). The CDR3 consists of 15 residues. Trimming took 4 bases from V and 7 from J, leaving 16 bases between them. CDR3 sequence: CASSSIGQGGEKLFF. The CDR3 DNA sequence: TGTGCCAGCAGCTCCATCGGTCAGGGCGGTGAAAAACTGTTTTTT.

CDR3 nucleotide sequence: TGTGCCACCAGGGGGCTTAGAACTAATGAAAAACTGTTTTTT. It codes for CATRGLRTNEKLFF. The chain employs TRBV6-5 and TRBJ1-4, with 8 bases lining up with TRBD1. The CDR3 length is 14 residues. The germline V gene encodes CDR1 MNHEY and CDR2 SVGAGI. The J segment lost 1 base and the V segment lost 10 bases, leaving 5 bases of the junction unmatched.

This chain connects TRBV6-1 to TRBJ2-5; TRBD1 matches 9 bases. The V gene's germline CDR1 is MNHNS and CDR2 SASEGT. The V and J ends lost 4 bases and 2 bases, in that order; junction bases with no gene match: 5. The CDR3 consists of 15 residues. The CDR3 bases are TGTGCCAGCAGTGGACCGGGACAGGGTCAAGAGACCCAGTACTTC. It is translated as CASSGPGQGQETQYF.

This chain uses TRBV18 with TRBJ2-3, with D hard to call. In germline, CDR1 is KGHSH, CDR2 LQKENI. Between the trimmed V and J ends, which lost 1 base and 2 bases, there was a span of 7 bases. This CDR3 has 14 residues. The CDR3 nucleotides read TGTGCCAGCTCACCACTGGCATCCACAGATACGCAGTATTTT. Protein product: CASSPLASTDTQYF.

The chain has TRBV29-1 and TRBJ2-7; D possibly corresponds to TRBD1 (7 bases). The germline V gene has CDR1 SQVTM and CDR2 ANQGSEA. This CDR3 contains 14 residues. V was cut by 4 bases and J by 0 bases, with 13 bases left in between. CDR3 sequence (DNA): TGCAGCGTTGTCGGGGGACAGAGCTCCTACGAGCAGTACTTC. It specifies CSVVGGQSSYEQYF.

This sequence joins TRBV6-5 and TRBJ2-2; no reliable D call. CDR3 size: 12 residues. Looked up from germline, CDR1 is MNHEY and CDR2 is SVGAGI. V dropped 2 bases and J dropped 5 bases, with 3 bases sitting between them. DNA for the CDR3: TGTGCCAGCAGTTACCAGACCGGGGAGCTGTTTTTT. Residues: CASSYQTGELFF.

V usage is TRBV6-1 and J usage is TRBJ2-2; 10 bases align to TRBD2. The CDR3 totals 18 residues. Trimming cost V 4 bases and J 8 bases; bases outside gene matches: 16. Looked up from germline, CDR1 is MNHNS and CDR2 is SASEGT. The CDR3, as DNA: TGTGCCAGCAGTGGTGTGGGGGGGCTAGCGGGGGACCTAGGGGAGCTGTTTTTT. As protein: CASSGVGGLAGDLGELFF.

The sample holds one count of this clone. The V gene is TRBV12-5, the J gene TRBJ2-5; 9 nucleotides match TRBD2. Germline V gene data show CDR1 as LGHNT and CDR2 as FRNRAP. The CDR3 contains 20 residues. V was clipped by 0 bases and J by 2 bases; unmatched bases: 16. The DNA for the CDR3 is TGTGCTAGTGGTTTGGTACGAAAGGGACTAGCCGGTCCGGGACAAGAGACCCAGTACTTC. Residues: CASGLVRKGLAGPGQETQYF.

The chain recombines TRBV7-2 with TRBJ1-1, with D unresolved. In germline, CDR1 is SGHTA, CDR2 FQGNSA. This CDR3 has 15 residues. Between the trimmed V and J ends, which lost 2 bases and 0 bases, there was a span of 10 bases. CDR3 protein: CASSLSSGMNTEAFF. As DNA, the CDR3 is TGTGCCAGCAGCTTATCCTCGGGGATGAACACTGAAGCTTTCTTT.

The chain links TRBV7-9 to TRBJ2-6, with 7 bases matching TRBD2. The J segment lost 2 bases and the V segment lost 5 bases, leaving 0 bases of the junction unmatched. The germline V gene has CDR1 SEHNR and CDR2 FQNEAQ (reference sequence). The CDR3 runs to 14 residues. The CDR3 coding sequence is TGTGCCAGCAGCCGGGGGGCTGGGGCCAACGTCCTGACTTTC. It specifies CASSRGAGANVLTF.

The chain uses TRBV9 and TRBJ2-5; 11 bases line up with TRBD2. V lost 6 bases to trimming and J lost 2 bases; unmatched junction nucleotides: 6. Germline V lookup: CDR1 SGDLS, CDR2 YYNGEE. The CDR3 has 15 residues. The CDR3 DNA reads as TGTGCCAGCACGGTTAGCGGGGGGGCGCAAGAGACCCAGTACTTC. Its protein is CASTVSGGAQETQYF.

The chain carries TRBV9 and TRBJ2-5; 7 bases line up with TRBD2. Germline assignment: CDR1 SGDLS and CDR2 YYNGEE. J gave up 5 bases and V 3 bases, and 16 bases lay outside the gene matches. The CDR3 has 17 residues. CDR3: CASSAAPWGGRRETQYF. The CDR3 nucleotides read TGTGCCAGCAGCGCAGCCCCCTGGGGGGGTAGGAGGGAGACCCAGTACTTC. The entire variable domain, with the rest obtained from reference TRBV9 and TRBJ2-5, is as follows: DSGVTQTPKHLITATGQRVTLRCSPRSGDLSVYWYQQSLDQGLQFLIQYYNGEERAKGNILERFSAQQFPDLHSELNLSSLELGDSALYFCASSAAPWGGRRETQYFGPGTRLLVL.

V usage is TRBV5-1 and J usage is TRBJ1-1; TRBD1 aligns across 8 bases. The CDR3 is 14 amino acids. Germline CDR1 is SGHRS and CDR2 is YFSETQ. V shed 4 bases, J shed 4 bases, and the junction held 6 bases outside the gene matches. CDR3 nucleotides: TGCGCCAGCAGCCCCAGGACAGGGCCCACTGAAGCTTTCTTT. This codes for CASSPRTGPTEAFF. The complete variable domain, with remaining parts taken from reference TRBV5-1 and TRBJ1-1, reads KAGVTQTPRYLIKTRGQQVTLSCSPISGHRSVSWYQQTPGQGLQFLFEYFSETQRNKGNFPGRFSGRQFSNSRSEMNVSTLELGDSALYLCASSPRTGPTEAFFGQGTRLTVV.

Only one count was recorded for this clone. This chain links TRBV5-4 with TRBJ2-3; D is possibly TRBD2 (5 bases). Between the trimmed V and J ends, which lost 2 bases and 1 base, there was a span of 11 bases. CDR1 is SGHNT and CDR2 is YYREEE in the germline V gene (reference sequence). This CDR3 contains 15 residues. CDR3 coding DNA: TGTGCCAGCAGCTTCGGCGGGTCGGGCACAGATACGCAGTATTTT. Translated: CASSFGGSGTDTQYF.

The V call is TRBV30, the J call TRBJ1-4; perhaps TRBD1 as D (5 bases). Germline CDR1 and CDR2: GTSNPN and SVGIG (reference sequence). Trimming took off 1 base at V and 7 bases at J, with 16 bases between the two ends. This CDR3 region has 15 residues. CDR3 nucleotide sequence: TGTGCCTGGAGTGCCATGACAGTGTTTAGTGAAAAACTGTTTTTT. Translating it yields CAWSAMTVFSEKLFF.

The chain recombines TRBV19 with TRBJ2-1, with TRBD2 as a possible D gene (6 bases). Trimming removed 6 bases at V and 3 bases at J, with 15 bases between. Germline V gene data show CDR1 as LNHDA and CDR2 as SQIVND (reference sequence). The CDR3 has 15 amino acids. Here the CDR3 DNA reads TGTGCCAGTAGCCCGTTTAGCGGCAGCTACAATGAGCAGTTCTTC. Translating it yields CASSPFSGSYNEQFF.

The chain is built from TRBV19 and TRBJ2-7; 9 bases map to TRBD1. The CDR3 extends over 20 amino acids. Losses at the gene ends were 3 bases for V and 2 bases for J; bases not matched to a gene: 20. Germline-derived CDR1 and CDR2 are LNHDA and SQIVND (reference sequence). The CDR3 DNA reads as TGTGCCAGTAGTATGGGACCGGGACAGGGACAGCTAGCGGTACCCTACGAGCAGTACTTC. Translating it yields CASSMGPGQGQLAVPYEQYF.

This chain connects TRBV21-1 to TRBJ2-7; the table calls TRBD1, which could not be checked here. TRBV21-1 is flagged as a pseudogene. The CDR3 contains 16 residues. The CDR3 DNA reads TGTGCCAGCAGCAAAGGCGGACAGGGGTATTTCTACGAGCAGTACTTC. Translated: CASSKGGQGYFYEQYF.

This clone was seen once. CDR3 sequence: CASSIVRGEQYF. Written as DNA, the CDR3 is TGTGCCAGTAGTATTGTTCGGGGCGAGCAGTACTTC. The V gene is TRBV19, the J gene TRBJ2-7; D is perhaps TRBD2 (5 bases). The CDR3 is made up of 12 amino acids. Trimming removed 3 bases at V and 6 bases at J, with 9 bases between. Germline V gives CDR1 LNHDA, CDR2 SQIVND (reference sequence).

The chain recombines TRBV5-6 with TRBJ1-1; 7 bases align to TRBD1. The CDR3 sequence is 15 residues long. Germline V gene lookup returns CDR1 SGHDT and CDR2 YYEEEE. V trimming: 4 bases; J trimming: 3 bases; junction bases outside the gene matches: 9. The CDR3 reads CASSATGVRDTEAFF. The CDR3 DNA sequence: TGTGCCAGCAGCGCCACAGGGGTACGGGACACTGAAGCTTTCTTT.

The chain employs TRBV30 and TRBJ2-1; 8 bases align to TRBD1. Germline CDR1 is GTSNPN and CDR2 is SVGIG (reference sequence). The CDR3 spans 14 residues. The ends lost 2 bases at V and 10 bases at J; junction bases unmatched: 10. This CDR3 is CAWSLQGELFEQFF. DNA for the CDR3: TGTGCCTGGAGTTTACAGGGGGAACTTTTCGAGCAGTTCTTC.

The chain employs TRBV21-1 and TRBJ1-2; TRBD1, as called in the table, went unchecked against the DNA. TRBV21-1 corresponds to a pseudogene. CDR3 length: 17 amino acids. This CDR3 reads CASSPLTRDRVGYGYTF. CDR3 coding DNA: TGTGCCAGCAGCCCATTAACCAGGGACAGGGTGGGCTATGGCTACACCTTC.

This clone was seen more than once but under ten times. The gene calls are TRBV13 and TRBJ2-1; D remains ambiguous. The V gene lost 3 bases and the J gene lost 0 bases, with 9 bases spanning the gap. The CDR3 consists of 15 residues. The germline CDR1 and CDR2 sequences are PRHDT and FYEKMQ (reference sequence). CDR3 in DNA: TGTGCCAGCAGCTTTGGAGCCCCCTCCTACAATGAGCAGTTCTTC. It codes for CASSFGAPSYNEQFF.

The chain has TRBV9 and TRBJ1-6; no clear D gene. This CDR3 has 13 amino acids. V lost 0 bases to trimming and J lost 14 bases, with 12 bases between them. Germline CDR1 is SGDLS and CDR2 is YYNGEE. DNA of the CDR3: TGTGCCAGCAGCGTAGGAGGAGACGGGTCCCTCCACTTT. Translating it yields CASSVGGDGSLHF.

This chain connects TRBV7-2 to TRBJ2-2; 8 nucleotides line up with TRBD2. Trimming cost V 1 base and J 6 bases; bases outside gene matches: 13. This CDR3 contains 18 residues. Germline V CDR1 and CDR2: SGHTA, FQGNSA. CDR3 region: CASSLEGGGNLNAGELFF. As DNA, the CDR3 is TGTGCCAGCAGCTTAGAGGGCGGGGGGAACCTCAACGCCGGGGAGCTGTTTTTT. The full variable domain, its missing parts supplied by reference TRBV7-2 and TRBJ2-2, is GAGVSQSPSNKVTEKGKDVELRCDPISGHTALYWYRQSLGQGLEFLIYFQGNSAPDKSGLPSDRFSAERTGGSVSTLTIQRTQQEDSAVYLCASSLEGGGNLNAGELFFGEGSRLTVL.

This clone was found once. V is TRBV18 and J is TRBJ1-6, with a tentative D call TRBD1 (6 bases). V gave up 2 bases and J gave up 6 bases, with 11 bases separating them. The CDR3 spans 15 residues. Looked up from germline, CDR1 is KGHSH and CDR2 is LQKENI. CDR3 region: CASSPMPGVNSPLHF. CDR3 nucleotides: TGTGCCAGCTCACCAATGCCAGGGGTTAATTCACCCCTCCACTTT.

The DNA for the CDR3 is TGTGCCACCTCAGAGGGAGGGACAGGGGGCAGGGAGACCCAGTACTTC. This gives the protein CATSEGGTGGRETQYF. V usage is TRBV15 and J usage is TRBJ2-5, with TRBD1 matching over 12 bases. CDR1 LNHNV and CDR2 YYDKDF come from the germline V gene (reference sequence). The J segment lost 5 bases and the V segment lost 8 bases, leaving 12 bases of the junction unmatched. The CDR3 has 16 amino acids.

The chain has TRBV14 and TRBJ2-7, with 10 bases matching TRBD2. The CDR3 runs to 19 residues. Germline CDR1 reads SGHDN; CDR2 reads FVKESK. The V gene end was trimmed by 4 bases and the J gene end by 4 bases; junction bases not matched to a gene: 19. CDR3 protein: CASSPGVRFSSGGLYEQYF. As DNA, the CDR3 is TGTGCCAGCAGCCCGGGGGTAAGATTTTCTAGCGGGGGATTATACGAGCAGTACTTC.

The CDR3 is CASTGTGREQYF. CDR3 DNA: TGTGCCAGCACTGGGACAGGGCGGGAGCAGTACTTC. The chain uses TRBV6-4 and TRBJ2-7, with 9 bases that match TRBD1. The ends lost 7 bases at V and 7 bases at J; junction bases unmatched: 5. Germline V CDR1 and CDR2: MRHNA, SNTAGT. CDR3 length equals 12 residues.

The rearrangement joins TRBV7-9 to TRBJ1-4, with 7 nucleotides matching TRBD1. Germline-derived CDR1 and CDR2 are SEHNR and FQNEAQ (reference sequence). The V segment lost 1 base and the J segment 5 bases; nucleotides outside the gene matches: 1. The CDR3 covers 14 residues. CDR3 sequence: CASSLVGGNEKLFF. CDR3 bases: TGTGCCAGCAGCTTAGTAGGGGGCAATGAAAAACTGTTTTTT.